This entry features one T cell receptor (beta chain) sequence. Its antigen is not known. This sample is drawn from a study of cytomegalovirus exposure and HLA in healthy donors. Study results and caveats: With high specificity and sensitivity, the classifier reportedly diagnosed cytomegalovirus status. The majority of TCR sequences were rare, yet some public TCRs appeared in many donors.

Trimming shortened V by 1 base and J by 0 bases, and 17 bases separated the two germline ends. CDR3 length: 18 amino acids. Germline CDR1 SGHVS, CDR2 FNYEAQ. The study ran its PCR with 60 Vbeta and 13 Jbeta primers. Sequenced by immunoSEQ multiplex PCR; TCRdb stores in-frame clones only, minus some. The data show 200,000 or so clones, around 75% seen once. The source is a woman aged 25-40 years in good health and CMV-seropositive. Sequencing was performed on PBMCs. The rearrangement joins TRBV7-6 to TRBJ2-3, with TRBD2 as a possible D gene (6 bases). The CDR3 here is CASSLGPRGAASTDTQYF. As DNA, the CDR3 is TGTGCCAGCAGCTTAGGTCCCCGCGGGGCCGCTAGCACAGATACGCAGTATTTT.